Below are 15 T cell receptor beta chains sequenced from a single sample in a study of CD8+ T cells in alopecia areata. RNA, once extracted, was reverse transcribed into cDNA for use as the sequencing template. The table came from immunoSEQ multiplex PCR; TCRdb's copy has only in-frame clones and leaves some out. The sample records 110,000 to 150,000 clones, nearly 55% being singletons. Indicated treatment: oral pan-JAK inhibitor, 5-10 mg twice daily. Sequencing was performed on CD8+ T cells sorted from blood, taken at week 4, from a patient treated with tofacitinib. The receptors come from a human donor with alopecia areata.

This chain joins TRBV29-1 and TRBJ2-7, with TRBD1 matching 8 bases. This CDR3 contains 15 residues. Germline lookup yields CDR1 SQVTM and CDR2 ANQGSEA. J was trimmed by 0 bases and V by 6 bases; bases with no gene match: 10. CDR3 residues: CSVEASDRGSYEQYF. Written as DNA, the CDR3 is TGCAGCGTCGAGGCTAGTGACAGGGGCTCCTACGAGCAGTACTTC.

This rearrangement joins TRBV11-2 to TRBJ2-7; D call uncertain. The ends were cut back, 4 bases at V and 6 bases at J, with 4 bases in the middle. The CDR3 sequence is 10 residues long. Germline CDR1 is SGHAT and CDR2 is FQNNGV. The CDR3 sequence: CASSWSEQYF. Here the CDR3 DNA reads TGTGCCAGCAGCTGGAGCGAGCAGTACTTC.

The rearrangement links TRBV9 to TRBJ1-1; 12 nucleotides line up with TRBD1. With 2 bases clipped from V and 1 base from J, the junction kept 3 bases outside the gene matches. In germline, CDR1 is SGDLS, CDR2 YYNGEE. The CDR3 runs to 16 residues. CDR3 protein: CASSVGGQGANTEAFF. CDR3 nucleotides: TGTGCCAGCAGCGTCGGGGGACAGGGGGCGAACACTGAAGCTTTCTTT.

CDR3 sequence (DNA): TGTGCCTGGAGTGTAGGGAAGGGCTACACCTTC. Protein sequence: CAWSVGKGYTF. J is TRBJ1-2 and V is TRBV30, with D uncertain. CDR3 length: 11 residues. Germline V CDR1 and CDR2: GTSNPN, SVGIG (reference sequence). V lost 0 bases to trimming and J lost 8 bases, with 7 bases between them.

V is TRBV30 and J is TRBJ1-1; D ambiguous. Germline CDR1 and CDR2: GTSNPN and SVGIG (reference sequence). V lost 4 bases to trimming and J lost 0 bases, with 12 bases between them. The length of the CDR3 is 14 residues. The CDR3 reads CAWNSMDLNTEAFF. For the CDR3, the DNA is TGTGCCTGGAACTCGATGGATTTGAACACTGAAGCTTTCTTT.

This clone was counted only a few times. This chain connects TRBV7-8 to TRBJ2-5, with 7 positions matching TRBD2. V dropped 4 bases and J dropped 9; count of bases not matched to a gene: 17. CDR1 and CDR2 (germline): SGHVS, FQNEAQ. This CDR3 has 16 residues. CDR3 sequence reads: CASSSRRAGPVGSQYF. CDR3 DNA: TGTGCCAGCAGCTCCAGACGAGCGGGACCTGTGGGGTCCCAGTACTTC.

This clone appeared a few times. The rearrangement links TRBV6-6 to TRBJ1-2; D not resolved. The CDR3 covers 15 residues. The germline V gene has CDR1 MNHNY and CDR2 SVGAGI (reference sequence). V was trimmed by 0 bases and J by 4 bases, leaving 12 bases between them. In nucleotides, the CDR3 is TGTGCCAGCAGTTACTCCAAGGGCCGGGGCTATGGCTACACCTTC. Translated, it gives CASSYSKGRGYGYTF.

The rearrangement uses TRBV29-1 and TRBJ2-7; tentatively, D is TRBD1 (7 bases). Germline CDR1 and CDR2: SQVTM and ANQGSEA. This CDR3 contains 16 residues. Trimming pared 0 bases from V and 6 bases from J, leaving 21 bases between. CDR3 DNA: TGCAGCGTTGAAGAAACCGGGACAGAACTAGCCGCCGAGCAGTACTTC. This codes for CSVEETGTELAAEQYF.

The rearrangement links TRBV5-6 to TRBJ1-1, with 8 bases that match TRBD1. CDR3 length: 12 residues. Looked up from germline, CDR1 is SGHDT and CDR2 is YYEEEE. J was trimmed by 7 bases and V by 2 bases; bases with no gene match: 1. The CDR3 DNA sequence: TGTGCCAGCAGCTTTGGACAGGGTGAAGCTTTCTTT. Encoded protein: CASSFGQGEAFF.

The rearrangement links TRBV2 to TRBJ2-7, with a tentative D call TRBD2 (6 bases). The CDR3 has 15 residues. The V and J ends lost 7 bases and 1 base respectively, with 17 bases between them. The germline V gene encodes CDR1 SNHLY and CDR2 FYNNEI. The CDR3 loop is CASIRPGEMSYEQYF. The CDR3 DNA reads TGTGCCAGCATTCGTCCGGGGGAGATGTCCTACGAGCAGTACTTC.

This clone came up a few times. CDR3 loop: CAWSVLEGNFYNEQFF. The CDR3 nucleotides read TGTGCCTGGAGTGTACTAGAGGGGAATTTCTACAATGAGCAGTTCTTC. The chain uses TRBV30 and TRBJ2-1; D possibly matches TRBD1 or TRBD2 (5 bases each). The CDR3 has 16 residues. Germline assignment: CDR1 GTSNPN and CDR2 SVGIG (reference sequence). Deletions cut 0 bases from V and 3 bases from J, with 15 bases between. Supplemented by reference TRBV30 and TRBJ2-1, the full variable domain reads SQTIHQWPATLVQPVGSPLSLECTVEGTSNPNLYWYRQAAGRGLQLLFYSVGIGQISSEVPQNLSASRPQDRQFILSSKKLLLSDSGFYLCAWSVLEGNFYNEQFFGPGTRLTVL.

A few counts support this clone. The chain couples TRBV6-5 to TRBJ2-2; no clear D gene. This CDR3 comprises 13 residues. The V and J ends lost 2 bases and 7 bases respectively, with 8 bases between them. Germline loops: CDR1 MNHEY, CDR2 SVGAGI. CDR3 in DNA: TGTGCCAGCAGTTACGGGCTAAGCGGGGAGCTGTTTTTT. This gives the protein CASSYGLSGELFF.

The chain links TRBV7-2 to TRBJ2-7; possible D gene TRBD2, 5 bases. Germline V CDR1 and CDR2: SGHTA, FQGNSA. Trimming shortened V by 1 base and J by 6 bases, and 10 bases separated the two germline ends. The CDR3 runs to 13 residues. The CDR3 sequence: CASSLGSLGEQYF. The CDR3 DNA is TGTGCCAGCAGCTTAGGGTCACTAGGCGAGCAGTACTTC.

CDR3 region: CASSYNGNEAFF. DNA for the CDR3: TGTGCCAGCAGTTACAACGGGAATGAAGCTTTCTTT. The genes are TRBV6-5 and TRBJ1-1, with D hard to call. Trimming stripped 2 bases from V and 7 bases from J, with 8 bases between. CDR1 is MNHEY and CDR2 is SVGAGI in the germline V gene. This CDR3 has 12 amino acids.

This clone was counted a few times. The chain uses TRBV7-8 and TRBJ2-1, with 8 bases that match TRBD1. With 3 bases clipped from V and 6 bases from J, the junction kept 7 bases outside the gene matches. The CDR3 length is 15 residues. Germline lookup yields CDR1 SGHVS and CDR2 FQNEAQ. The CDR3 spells CASSLRTGMVNEQFF. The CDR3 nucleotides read TGTGCCAGCAGCTTGAGGACAGGGATGGTCAATGAGCAGTTCTTC.